Listed below are T cell receptor beta chains from one sample, sequenced in a study of blood T cell repertoires in COVID-19. Only in-frame clones appear in the TCRdb table, and some are missing; sequencing was by immunoSEQ multiplex PCR. The data show roughly 250,000 clones, roughly 90% seen once. The sequencing sample was made of peripheral blood. Source of these receptors: a man aged 55-75 years who had recovered from COVID-19. Both conserved end residues are part of each CDR3. Fields, in order: J gene, V gene, CDR3 protein.

>TRBJ1-6|TRBV12-3/TRBV12-4
CASSFRNSPLHF
>TRBJ2-3|TRBV7-8
CASSFGSSDTQYF
>TRBJ2-5|TRBV9
CASNRDSQETQYF
>TRBJ2-3|TRBV10-1
CASSDAGGPTDTQYF
>TRBJ1-2|TRBV5-6
CASSTWTGYGYTF
>TRBJ2-7|TRBV6-6
CASSYQGAGYEQYF
>TRBJ1-1|TRBV3-1/TRBV3-2
CASSQPGGVFEAFF
>TRBJ2-7|TRBV29-1
CSVAQIPGQGREQYF
>TRBJ2-2|TRBV5-4
CASSFSGGSTGELFF
>TRBJ2-3|TRBV14
CASSQVEKTSGLSTQYF
>TRBJ1-3|TRBV27
CASSGQGAPGNTIYF
>TRBJ1-6|TRBV15
CATSRGATGTGHSPLHF
>TRBJ1-3|TRBV2
CARRTGDGNTIYF
>TRBJ2-2|TRBV4-2
CASSQDLASGGPVYTGELFF
>TRBJ2-5|TRBV2
CASSEVNSQETQYF
>TRBJ2-7|TRBV28
CASRSRDGGSFEQYF
>TRBJ2-2|TRBV19
CASSPFLPGELFF
>TRBJ1-5|TRBV21-1
CASSKRTGGHNQPQHF
>TRBJ2-3|TRBV11-2
CASSTRLAGGRTDTQYF
>TRBJ1-1|TRBV11-2
CASSSGYTEAFF
>TRBJ1-2|TRBV10-3
CAIRSTATNYGYTF
>TRBJ1-2|TRBV5-1
CASSLEGGYGYGYTF
>TRBJ2-6|TRBV5-1
CASSWGQYSGANVLTF
>TRBJ1-2|TRBV11-1
CASSWRGRDYGYTF
>TRBJ2-5|TRBV9
CASSITTGGWETQYF
>TRBJ2-4|TRBV18
CASSQLHGPTSGGNIQYF
>TRBJ1-1|TRBV19
CASVGSGQMNTEAFF
>TRBJ2-3|TRBV28
CASRPTYGRVPGTDTQYF
>TRBJ1-6|TRBV19
CASSYLGSGDATPLHF
>TRBJ2-7|TRBV7-8
CASSPARLSYEQYF
>TRBJ1-5|TRBV2
CASSGDRGQGSNQPQHF
>TRBJ1-5|TRBV7-2
CASSLAGGSQPQHF
>TRBJ2-3|TRBV6-5
CASRAGLGTDTQYF
>TRBJ2-6|TRBV19
CASSIGGGTGANVLTF
>TRBJ1-4|TRBV30
CAWTTGMFEKLFF
>TRBJ2-1|TRBV5-1
CASSLEAGPWGEQFF
>TRBJ2-7|TRBV6-5
CATHSGGYEQYF
>TRBJ1-2|TRBV6-5
CASNSGGGYGYTF
>TRBJ2-3|TRBV29-1
CSVTPVDRADTQYF
>TRBJ2-1|TRBV3-1/TRBV3-2
CASSPLRGGPRNNEQFF
>TRBJ2-1|TRBV5-4
CASNLGRLAGGGEQFF
>TRBJ1-6|TRBV12-3/TRBV12-4
CASSLSGGPLHF
>TRBJ1-5|TRBV24-1
CATSGTGTGINQPQHF
>TRBJ1-2|TRBV15
CATSRGGGRGNYGYTF
>TRBJ1-5|TRBV5-1
CASSSGFSNQPQHF
>TRBJ1-5|TRBV27
CASSLWGYSNQPQHF
>TRBJ1-2|TRBV11-3
CASSFSGGNGYTF
>TRBJ1-1|TRBV29-1
CSVGQNTEAFF
>TRBJ2-5|TRBV24-1
CATSDPTVGTGGGETQYF
>TRBJ2-7|TRBV28
CASSPTQTGGEQYF